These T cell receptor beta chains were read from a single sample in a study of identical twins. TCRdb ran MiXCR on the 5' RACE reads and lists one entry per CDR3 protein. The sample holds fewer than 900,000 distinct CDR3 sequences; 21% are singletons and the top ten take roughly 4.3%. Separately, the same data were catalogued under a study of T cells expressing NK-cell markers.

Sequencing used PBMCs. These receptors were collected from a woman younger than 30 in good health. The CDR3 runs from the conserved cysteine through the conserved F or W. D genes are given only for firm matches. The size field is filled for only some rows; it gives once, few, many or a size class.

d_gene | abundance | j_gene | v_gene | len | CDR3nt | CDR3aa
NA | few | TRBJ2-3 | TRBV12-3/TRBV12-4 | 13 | TGTGCCAGCAGTTTCTCCGACGGAGATACGCAGTATTTT | CASSFSDGDTQYF
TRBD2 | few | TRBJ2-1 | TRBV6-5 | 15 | TGTGCCAGCAGTTTGACTAGCGGGTTCTACAATGAGCAGTTCTTC | CASSLTSGFYNEQFF
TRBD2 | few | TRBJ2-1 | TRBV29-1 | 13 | TGCAGCGTTGTCAGCGGGAGGGACAATGAGCAGTTCTTC | CSVVSGRDNEQFF
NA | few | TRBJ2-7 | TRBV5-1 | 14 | TGCGCCAGCAGCTTGTATTTAGGACTCTACGAGCAGTACTTC | CASSLYLGLYEQYF
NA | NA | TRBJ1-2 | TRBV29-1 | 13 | TGCAGCGTTGGCGTCCGGAACAGGTCTTTCTACACCTTC | CSVGVRNRSFYTF
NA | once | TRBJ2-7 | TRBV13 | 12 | TGTGCCAGCGGGACGGTGGGAGACGAGCAGTACTTC | CASGTVGDEQYF
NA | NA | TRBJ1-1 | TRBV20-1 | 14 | TGCAGTGCTAGGAATACGGGGAGGAGCACTGAAGCTTTCTTT | CSARNTGRSTEAFF
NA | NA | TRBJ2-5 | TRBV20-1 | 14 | TGCAGTGCTAGTCTCGGGAGAGAGGGAGAGACCCAGTACTTC | CSASLGREGETQYF
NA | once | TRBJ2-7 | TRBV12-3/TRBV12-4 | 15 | TGTGCCAGCAGTTTAGGCACGGGGGCCGCCTACGAGCAGTACTTC | CASSLGTGAAYEQYF
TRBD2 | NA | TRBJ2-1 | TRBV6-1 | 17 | TGTGCCAGCAGCAAAGGGTTGGGGACTAGCGGGAGTAATGAGCAGTTCTTC | CASSKGLGTSGSNEQFF
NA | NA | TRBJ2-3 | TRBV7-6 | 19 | TGTGCCAGCAGCTTAAGGGGGATTGGAAAGGTATCTAGCACAGATACGCAGTATTTT | CASSLRGIGKVSSTDTQYF
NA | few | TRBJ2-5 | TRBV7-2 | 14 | TGTGCCAGCAGCCCAAACGGGTTGCGGGGGACCCAGTACTTC | CASSPNGLRGTQYF
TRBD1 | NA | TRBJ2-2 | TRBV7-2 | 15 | TGTGCCAGCAGCTTGCGACAGGGGGACACCGGGGAGCTGTTTTTT | CASSLRQGDTGELFF
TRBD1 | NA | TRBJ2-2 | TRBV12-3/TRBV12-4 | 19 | TGTGCCAGCAGGCATATTCCGGGACAGGGATTAAAGAACACCGGGGAGCTGTTTTTT | CASRHIPGQGLKNTGELFF
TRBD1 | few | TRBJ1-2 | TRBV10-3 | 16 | TGTGCCATCAGCGGGGCCCGGGACAGTCCTAACTATGGTTACACCTTC | CAISGARDSPNYGYTF
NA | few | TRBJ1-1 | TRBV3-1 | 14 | TGTGCCAGCAGCCGCTGGGAGGTTGGGACTGAAGCTTTCTTT | CASSRWEVGTEAFF
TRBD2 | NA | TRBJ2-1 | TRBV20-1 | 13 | TGCAGTGCTCTTAGCGGGATCTACAATGAGCAGTTCTTC | CSALSGIYNEQFF